The T cell receptor beta chain described here comes from a study of cytomegalovirus exposure and HLA in healthy donors. The CDR3 contains 13 residues. Germline loops: CDR1 MNHEY, CDR2 SVGAGI. The ends were cut back, 5 bases at V and 8 bases at J, with 15 bases in the middle. In the case of this clone: Its specificity is unknown.

This cohort consisted of healthy bone marrow donors. Researchers ran the PCR with 60 Vbeta and 13 Jbeta primers. Using immunoSEQ multiplex PCR, the repertoire was profiled, and TCRdb retains in-frame clones only, with some absent. The table shows some 80,000 clones, with approximately 60% occurring only once. Whole-study findings and limits: Sequencing probably produced one cluster of sequence variants that were highly shared.

The chain employs TRBV6-5 and TRBJ1-2; D perhaps matches TRBD1 (6 bases). The origin of this receptor is a male donor in good health and CMV-seropositive. Sequenced sample: PBMCs. CDR3 sequence reads: CASSQQGLGGYTF. The CDR3 nucleotides read TGTGCCAGCAGTCAACAGGGTTTGGGGGGCTACACCTTC.